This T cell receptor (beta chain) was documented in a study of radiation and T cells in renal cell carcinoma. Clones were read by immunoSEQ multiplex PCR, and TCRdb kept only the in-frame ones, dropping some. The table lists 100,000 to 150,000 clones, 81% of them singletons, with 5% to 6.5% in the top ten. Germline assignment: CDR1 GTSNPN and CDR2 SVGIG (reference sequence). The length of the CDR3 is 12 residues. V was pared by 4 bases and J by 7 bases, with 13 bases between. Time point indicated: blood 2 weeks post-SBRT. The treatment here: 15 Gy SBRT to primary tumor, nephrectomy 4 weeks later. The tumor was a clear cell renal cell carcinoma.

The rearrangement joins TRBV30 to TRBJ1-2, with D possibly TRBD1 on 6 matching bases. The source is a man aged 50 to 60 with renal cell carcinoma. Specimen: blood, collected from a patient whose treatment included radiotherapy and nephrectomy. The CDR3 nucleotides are TGTGCCTGGACCATTGGGGGGGCTGGCTACACCTTC. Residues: CAWTIGGAGYTF.